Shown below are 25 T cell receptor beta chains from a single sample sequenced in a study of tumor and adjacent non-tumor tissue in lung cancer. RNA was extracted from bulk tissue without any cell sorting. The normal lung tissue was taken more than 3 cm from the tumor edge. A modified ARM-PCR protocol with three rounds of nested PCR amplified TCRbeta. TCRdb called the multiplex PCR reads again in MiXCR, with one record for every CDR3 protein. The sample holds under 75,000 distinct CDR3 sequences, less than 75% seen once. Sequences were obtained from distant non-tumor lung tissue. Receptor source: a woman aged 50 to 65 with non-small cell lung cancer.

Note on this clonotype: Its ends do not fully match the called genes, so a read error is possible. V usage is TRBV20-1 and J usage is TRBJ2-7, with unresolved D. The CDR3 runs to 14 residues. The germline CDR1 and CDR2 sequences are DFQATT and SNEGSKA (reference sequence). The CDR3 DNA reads TGCAATGTCCGTATAGCCGTGGGTACGTACGAGCAGCACTTC. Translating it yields CNVRIAVGTYEQHF.

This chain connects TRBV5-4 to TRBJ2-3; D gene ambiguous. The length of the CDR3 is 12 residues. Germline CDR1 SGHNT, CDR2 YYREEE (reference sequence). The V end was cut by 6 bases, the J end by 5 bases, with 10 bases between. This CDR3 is CASIFPGDTQYF. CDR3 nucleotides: TGTGCCAGCATCTTCCCAGGAGATACGCAGTATTTT.

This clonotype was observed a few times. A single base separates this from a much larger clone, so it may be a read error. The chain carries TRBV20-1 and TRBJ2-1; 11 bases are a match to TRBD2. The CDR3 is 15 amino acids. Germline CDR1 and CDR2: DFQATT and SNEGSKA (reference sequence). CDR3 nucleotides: TGCAGTACTAGAGATTCGATAGCGGGAGGGTCTGAGCAGTTCTTC. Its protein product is CSTRDSIAGGSEQFF.

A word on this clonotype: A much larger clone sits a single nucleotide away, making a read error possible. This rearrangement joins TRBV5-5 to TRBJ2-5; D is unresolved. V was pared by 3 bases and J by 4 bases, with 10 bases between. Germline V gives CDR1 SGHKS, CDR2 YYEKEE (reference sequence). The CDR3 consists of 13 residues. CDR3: CASSSWVGETQYF. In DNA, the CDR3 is TGTGCCAGCAGCTCGTGGGTTGGAGAGACCCAGTACTTC. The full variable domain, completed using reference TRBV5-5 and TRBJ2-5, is DAGVTQSPTHLIKTRGQQVTLRCSPISGHKSVSWYQQVLGQGPQFIFQYYEKEERGRGNFPDRFSARQFPNYSSELNVNALLLGDSALYLCASSSWVGETQYFGPGTRLLVL.

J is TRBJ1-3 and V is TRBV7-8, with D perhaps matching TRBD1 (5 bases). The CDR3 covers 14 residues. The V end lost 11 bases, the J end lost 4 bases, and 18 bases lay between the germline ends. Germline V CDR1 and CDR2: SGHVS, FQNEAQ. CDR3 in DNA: TGTGCCTGCCGCGGGGACTACTCAGGAAACACCATATATTTT. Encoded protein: CACRGDYSGNTIYF.

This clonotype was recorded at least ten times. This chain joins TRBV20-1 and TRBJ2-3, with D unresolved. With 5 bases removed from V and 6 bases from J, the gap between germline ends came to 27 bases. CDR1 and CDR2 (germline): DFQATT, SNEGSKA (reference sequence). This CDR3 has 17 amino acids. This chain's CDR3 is CSARNKKTPERRDTQYF. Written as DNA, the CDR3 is TGCAGTGCTCGTAATAAAAAGACCCCCGAGCGCAGGGATACGCAGTATTTT.

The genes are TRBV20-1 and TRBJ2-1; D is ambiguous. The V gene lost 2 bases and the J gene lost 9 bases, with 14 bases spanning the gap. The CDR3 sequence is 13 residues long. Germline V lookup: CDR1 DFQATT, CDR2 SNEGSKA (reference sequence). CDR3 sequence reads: CSARTYSDIEQFF. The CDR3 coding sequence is TGCAGTGCTAGAACGTACAGTGACATTGAGCAGTTCTTC.

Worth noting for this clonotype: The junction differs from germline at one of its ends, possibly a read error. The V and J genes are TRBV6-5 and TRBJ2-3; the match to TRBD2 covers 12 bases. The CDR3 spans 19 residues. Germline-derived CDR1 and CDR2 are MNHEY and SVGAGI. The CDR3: CASSPPPTSGGIRADAQYF. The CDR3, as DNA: TGTGCCAGCAGTCCCCCCCCGACTAGCGGGGGCATTAGGGCAGATGCGCAGTATTTT.

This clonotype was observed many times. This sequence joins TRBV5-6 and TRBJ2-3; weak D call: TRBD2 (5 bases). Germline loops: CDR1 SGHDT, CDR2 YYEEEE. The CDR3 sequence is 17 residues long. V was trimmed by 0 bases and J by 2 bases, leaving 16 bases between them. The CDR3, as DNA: TGTGCCAGCAGCTTGGTAGGAGCGGCCGAGCTCACAGATACGCAGTATTTT. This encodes CASSLVGAAELTDTQYF.

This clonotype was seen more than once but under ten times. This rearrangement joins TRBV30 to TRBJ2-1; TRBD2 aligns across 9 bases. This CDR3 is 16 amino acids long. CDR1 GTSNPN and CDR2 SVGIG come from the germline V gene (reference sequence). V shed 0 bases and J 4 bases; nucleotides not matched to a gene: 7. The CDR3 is CAWSVKRLAGYNEQFF. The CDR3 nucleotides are TGTGCCTGGAGTGTAAAGCGTCTAGCGGGGTACAATGAGCAGTTCTTC.

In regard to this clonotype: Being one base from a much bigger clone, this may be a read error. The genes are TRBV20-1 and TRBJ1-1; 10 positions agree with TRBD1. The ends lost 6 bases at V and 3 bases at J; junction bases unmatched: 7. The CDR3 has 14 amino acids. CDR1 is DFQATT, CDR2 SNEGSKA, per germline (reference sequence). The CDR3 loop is CSAAPGTGDTEAFF. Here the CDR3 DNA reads TGCAGTGCAGCCCCCGGGACAGGGGACACTGAAGCTTTCTTT.

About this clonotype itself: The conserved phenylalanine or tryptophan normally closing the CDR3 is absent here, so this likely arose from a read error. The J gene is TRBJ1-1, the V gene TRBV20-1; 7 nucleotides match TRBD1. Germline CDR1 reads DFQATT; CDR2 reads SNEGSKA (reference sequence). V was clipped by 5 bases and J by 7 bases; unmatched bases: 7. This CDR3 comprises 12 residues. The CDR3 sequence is CSAGGDRDEAFI. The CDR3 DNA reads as TGCAGTGCTGGAGGTGACAGGGATGAAGCTTTCATT.

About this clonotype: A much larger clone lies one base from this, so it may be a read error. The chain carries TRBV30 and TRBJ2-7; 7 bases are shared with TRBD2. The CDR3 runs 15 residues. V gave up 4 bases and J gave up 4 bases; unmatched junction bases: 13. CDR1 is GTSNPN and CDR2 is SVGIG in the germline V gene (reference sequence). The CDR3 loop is CAWTPETGRGYEQYF. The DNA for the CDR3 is TGTGCCTGGACCCCCGAGACCGGGCGGGGGTACGAGCAGTACTTC.

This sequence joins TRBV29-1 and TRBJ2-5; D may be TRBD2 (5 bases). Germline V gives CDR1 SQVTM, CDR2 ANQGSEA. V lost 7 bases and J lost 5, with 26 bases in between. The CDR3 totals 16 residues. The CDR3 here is CSAAVNSERVEETQYF. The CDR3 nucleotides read TGCAGCGCTGCGGTCAATAGCGAGAGGGTTGAGGAGACCCAGTACTTC.

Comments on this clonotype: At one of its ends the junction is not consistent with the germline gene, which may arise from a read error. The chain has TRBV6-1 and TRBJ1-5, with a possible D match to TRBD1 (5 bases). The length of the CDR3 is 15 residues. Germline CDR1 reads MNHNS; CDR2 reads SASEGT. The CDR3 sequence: CASSGLGGRPQPQHF. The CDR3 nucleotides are TGTGCCAGTAGTGGATTGGGGGGGAGGCCTCAGCCCCAGCATTTT.

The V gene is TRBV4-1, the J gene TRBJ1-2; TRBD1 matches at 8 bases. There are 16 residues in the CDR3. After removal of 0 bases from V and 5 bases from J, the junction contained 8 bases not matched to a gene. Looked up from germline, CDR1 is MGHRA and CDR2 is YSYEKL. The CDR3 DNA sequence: TGCGCCAGCAGCCAAGATCCGTACAGGGGGAATTATGGCTACACCTTC. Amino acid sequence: CASSQDPYRGNYGYTF.

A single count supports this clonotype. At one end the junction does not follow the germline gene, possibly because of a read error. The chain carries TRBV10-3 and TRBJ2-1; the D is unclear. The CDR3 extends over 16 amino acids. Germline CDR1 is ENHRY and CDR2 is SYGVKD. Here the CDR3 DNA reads TGTACCATCAGTGAGTCCACAGCGCCCTTAAACAATGAGCAGTTCTTC. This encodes CTISESTAPLNNEQFF.

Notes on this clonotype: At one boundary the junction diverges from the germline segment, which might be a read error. The CDR3 here is CASSLGLVNAEAFF. CDR3 nucleotides: TGTGCCAGCAGTCTTGGACTGGTGAACGCTGAAGCTTTCTTT. The chain uses TRBV11-1 and TRBJ1-1; D call uncertain. From germline, CDR1 is SGHAT and CDR2 FQDESV (reference sequence). The CDR3 is 14 amino acids.

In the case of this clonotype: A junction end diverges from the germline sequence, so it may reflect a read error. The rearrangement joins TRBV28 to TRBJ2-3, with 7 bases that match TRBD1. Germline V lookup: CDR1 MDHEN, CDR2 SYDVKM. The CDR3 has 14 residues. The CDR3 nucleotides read TGTGCCAGCAGACCCGACAGGGTCAGAGATACGCAGTTTTTT. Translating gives CASRPDRVRDTQFF. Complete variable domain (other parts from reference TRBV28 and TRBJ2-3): DVKVTQSSRYLVKRTGEKVFLECVQDMDHENMFWYRQDPGLGLRLIYFSYDVKMKEKGDIPEGYSVSREKKERFSLILESASTNQTSMYLCASRPDRVRDTQFFGPGTRLTVL.

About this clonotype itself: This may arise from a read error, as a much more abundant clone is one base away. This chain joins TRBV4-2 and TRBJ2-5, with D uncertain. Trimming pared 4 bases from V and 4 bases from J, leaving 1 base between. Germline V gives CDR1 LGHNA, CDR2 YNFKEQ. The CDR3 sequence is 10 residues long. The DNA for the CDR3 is TGTGCCAGCAGCCGAGAGACCCAGTACTTC. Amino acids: CASSRETQYF.

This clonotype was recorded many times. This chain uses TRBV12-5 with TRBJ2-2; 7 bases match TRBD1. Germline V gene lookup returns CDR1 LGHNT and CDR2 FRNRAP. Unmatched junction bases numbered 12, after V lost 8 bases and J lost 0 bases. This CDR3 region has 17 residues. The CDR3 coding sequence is TGTGCTAGTTCTTCTTCCGAGACAGGGCCGAACACCGGGGAGCTGTTTTTT. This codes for CASSSSETGPNTGELFF.

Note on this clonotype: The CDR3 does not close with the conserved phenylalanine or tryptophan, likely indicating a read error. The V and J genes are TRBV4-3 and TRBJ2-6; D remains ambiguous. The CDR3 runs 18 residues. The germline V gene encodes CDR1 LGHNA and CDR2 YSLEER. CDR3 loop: CASGQENDGNSGSNVLTI. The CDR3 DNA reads TGCGCCAGTGGCCAAGAAAATGATGGGAACTCTGGGTCCAACGTCCTGACTATC.

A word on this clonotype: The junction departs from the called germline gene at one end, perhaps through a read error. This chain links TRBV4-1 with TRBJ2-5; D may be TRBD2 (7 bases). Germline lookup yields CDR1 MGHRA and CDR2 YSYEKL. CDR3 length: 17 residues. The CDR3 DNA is TGCGCCAGCAGCCAAGGTGGCAGGGGAGGGGTAAGAAAGACCCAGTATTTC. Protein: CASSQGGRGGVRKTQYF.

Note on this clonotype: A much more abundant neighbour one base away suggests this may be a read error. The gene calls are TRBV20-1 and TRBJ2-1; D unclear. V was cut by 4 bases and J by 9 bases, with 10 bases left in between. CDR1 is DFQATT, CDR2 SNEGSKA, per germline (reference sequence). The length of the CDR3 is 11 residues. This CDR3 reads CSAIVNAEQFF. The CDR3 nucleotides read TGCAGTGCTATAGTGAACGCTGAGCAGTTCTTC.

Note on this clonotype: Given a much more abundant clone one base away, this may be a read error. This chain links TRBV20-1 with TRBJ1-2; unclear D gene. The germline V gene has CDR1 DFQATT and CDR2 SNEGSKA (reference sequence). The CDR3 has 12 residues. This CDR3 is CNALRPDYGYTF. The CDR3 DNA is TGCAATGCTTTACGCCCGGACTATGGCTACACCTTC.